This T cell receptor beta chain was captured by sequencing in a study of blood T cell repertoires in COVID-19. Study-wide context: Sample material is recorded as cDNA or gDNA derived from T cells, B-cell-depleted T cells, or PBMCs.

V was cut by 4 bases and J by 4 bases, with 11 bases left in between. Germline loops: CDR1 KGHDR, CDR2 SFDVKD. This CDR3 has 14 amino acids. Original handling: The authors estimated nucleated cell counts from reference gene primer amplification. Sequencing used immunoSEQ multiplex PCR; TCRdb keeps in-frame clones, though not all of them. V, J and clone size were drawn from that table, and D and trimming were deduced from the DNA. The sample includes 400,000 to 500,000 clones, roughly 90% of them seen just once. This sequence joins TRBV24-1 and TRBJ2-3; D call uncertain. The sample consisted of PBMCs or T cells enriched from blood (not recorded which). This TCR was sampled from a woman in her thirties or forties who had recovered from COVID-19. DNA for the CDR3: TGTGCCACCAGTGACACCCTTAGTTCAGATACGCAGTATTTT. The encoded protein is CATSDTLSSDTQYF.